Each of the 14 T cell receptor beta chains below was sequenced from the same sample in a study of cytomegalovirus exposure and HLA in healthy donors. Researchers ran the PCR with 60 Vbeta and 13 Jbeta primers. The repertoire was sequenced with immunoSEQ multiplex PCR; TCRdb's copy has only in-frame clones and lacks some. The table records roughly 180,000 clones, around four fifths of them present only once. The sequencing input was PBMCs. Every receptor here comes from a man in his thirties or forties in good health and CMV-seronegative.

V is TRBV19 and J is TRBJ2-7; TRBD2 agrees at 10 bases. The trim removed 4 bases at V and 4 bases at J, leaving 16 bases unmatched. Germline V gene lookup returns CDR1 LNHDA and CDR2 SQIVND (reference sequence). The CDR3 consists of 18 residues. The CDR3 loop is CASSRDLLSSGGLYEQYF. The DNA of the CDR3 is TGTGCCAGTAGTAGGGACCTCCTTTCTAGCGGGGGCCTGTACGAGCAGTACTTC.

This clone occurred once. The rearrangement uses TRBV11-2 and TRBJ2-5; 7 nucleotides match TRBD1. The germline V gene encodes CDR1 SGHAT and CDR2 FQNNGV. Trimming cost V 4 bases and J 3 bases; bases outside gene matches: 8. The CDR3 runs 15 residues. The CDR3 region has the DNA TGTGCCAGCAGCTCTTACCGGGACAGCGAAGAGACCCAGTACTTC. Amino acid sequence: CASSSYRDSEETQYF.

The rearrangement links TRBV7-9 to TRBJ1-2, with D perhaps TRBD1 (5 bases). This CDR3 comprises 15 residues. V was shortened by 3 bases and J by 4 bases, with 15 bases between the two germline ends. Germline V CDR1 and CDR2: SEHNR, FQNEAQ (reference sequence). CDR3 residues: CASSFDSDHPYGYTF. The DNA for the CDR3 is TGTGCCAGCAGCTTCGACAGCGACCACCCCTATGGCTACACCTTC.

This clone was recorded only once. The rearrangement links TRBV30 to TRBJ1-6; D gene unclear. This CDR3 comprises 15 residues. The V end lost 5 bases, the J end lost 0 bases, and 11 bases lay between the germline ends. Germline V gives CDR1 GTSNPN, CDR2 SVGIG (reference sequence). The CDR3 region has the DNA TGTGCCTGGGGGAGCAAGAGCTCCTATAATTCACCCCTCCACTTT. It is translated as CAWGSKSSYNSPLHF.

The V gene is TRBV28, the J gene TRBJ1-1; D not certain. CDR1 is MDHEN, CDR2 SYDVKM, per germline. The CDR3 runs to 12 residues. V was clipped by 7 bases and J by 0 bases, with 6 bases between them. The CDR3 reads CASKHVNTEAFF. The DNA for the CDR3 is TGTGCCAGCAAACACGTGAACACTGAAGCTTTCTTT.

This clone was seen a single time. CDR3 amino acids: CASSRGRYMNTEAFF. The CDR3 DNA sequence: TGTGCCAGCAGCCGTGGTCGATACATGAACACTGAAGCTTTCTTT. The V gene is TRBV11-1, the J gene TRBJ1-1; D is ambiguous. Germline values: CDR1 SGHAT, CDR2 FQDESV (reference sequence). The CDR3 contains 15 residues. V dropped 5 bases and J dropped 0 bases, with 13 bases sitting between them.

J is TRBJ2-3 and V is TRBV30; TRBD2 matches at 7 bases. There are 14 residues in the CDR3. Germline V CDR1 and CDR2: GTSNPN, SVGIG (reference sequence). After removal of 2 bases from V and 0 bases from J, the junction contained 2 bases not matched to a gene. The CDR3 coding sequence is TGTGCCTGGAGTAGCGGGGTGAGCACAGATACGCAGTATTTT. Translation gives CAWSSGVSTDTQYF.

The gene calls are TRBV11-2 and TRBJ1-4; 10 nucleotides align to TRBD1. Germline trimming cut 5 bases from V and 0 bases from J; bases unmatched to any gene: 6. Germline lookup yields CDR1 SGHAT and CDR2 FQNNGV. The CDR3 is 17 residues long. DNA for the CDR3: TGTGCCAGCAGCCGACAGGGGGCCCCATCAACTAATGAAAAACTGTTTTTT. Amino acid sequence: CASSRQGAPSTNEKLFF.

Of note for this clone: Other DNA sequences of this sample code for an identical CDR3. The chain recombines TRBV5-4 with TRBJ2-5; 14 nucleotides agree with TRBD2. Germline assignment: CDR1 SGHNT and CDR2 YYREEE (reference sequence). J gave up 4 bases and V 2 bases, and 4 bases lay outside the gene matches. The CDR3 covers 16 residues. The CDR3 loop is CASSLGLAGGPETQYF. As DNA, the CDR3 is TGTGCCAGCAGCTTAGGACTAGCGGGAGGCCCAGAGACCCAGTACTTC.

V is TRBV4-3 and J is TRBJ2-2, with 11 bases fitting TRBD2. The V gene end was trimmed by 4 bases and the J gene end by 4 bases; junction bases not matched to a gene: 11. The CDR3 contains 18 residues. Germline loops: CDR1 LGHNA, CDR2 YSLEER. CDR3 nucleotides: TGCGCCAGCAGCCGGAAGGTAGACCTAGCGGGGGGCACCGGGGAGCTGTTTTTT. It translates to CASSRKVDLAGGTGELFF.

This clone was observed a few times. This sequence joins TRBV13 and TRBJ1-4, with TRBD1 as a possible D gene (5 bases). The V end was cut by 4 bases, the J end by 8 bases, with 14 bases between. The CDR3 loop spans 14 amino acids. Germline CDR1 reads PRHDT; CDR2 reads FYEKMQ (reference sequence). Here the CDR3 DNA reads TGTGCCAGCAGCTCCGGGGCGGGGAACGAAAAACTGTTTTTT. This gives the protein CASSSGAGNEKLFF.

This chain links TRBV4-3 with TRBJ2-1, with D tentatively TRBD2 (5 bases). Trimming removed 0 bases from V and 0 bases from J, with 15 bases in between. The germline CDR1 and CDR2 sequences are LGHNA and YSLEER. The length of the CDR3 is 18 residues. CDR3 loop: CASSQDLVGRGSYNEQFF. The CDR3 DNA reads TGCGCCAGCAGCCAAGATTTAGTCGGACGGGGCTCCTACAATGAGCAGTTCTTC.

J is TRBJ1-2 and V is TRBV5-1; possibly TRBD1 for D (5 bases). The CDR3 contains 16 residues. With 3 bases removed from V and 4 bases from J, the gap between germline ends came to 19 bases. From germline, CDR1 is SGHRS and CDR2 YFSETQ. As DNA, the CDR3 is TGCGCCAGCAGCTCCCTCGCAAGACAGTCCTCCTATGGCTACACCTTC. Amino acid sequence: CASSSLARQSSYGYTF.

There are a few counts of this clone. CDR3 in amino acids: CASSHTEGQPQHF. In DNA, the CDR3 is TGTGCCAGCAGCCACACAGAGGGTCAGCCCCAGCATTTT. The V and J genes are TRBV14 and TRBJ1-5; D remains ambiguous. V was clipped by 3 bases and J by 6 bases, with 9 bases between them. Germline CDR1 reads SGHDN; CDR2 reads FVKESK. The CDR3 runs to 13 residues.